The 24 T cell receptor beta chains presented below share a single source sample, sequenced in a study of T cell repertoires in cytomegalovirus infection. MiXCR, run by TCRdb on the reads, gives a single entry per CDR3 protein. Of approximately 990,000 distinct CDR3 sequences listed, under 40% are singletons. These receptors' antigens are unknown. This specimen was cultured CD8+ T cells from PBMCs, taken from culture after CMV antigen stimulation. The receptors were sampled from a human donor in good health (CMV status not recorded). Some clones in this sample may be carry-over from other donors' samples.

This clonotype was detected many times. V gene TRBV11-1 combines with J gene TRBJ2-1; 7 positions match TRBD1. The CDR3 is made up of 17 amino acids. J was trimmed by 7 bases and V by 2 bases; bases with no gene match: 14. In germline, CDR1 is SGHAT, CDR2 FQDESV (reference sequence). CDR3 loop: CASSLRGRQGPRNEQFF. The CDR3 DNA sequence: TGTGCCAGCAGCTTAAGGGGGCGACAGGGCCCTAGGAATGAGCAGTTCTTC.

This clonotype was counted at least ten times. The CDR3 sequence: CASSFDPNTEAFF. The CDR3 DNA follows: TGTGCCAGCAGCTTCGACCCGAACACTGAAGCTTTCTTT. The chain joins TRBV7-8 to TRBJ1-1; D remains unclear. Germline assignment: CDR1 SGHVS and CDR2 FQNEAQ. Trimming left V 3 bases short and J 1 base short, with 6 bases between. CDR3 length: 13 amino acids.

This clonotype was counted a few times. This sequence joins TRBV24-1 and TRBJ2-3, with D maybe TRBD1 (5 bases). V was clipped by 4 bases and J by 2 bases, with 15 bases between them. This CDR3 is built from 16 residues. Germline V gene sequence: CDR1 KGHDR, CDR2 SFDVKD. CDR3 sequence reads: CATSESDIPSTDTQYF. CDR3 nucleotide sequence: TGTGCCACCAGTGAATCGGACATTCCGTCCACAGATACGCAGTATTTT.

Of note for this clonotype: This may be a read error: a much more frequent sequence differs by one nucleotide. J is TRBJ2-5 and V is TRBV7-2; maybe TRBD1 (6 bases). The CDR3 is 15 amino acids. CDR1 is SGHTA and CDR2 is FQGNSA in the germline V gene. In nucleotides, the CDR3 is TGTGCCAGCAGCTACCGGGCCCTCCCAGGGGAGATCCAGTACTTC. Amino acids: CASSYRALPGEIQYF. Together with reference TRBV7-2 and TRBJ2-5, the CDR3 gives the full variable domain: GAGVSQSPSNKVTEKGKDVELRCDPISGHTALYWYRQSLGQGLEFLIYFQGNSAPDKSGLPSDRFSAERTGGSVSTLTIQRTQQEDSAVYLCASSYRALPGEIQYFGPGTRLLVL.

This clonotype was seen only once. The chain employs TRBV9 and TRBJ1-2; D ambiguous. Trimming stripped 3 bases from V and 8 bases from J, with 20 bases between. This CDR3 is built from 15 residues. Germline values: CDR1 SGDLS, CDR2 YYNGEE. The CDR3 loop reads CASSASRQPEKGYTF. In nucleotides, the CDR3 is TGTGCCAGCAGCGCTAGCCGGCAGCCGGAGAAGGGCTACACCTTC.

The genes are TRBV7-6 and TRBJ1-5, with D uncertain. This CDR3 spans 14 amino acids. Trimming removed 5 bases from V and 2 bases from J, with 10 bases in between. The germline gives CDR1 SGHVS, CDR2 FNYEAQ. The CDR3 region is CASSGREGNQPQHF. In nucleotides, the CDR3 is TGTGCCAGCAGCGGAAGGGAGGGCAATCAGCCCCAGCATTTT. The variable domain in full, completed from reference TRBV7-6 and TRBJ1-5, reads GAGVSQSPRYKVTKRGQDVALRCDPISGHVSLYWYRQALGQGPEFLTYFNYEAQQDKSGLPNDRFSAERPEGSISTLTIQRTEQRDSAMYRCASSGREGNQPQHFGDGTRLSIL.

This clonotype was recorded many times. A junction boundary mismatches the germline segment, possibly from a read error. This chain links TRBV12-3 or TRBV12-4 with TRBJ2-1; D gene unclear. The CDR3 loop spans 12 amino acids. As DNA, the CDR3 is TGTGCCAGCAGCTTAGATCGCAATGAGCAGTTCTTC. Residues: CASSLDRNEQFF.

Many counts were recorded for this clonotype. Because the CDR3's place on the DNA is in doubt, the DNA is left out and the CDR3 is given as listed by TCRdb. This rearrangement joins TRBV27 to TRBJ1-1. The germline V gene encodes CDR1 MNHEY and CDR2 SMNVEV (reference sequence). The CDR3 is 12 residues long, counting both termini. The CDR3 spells CASSSSIGEAFF.

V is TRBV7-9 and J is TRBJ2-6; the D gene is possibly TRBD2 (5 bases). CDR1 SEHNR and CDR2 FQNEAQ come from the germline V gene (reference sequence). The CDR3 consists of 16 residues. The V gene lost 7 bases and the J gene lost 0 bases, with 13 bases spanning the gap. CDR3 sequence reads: CASTPPGSSGANVLTF. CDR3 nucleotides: TGTGCCAGCACCCCTCCGGGGAGCTCTGGGGCCAACGTCCTGACTTTC.

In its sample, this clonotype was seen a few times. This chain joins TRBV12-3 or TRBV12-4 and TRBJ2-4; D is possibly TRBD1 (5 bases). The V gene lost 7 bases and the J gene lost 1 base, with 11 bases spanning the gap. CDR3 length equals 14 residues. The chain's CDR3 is CASTRGDAKNIQYF. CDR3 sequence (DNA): TGTGCCAGCACTAGGGGTGATGCCAAAAACATTCAGTACTTC.

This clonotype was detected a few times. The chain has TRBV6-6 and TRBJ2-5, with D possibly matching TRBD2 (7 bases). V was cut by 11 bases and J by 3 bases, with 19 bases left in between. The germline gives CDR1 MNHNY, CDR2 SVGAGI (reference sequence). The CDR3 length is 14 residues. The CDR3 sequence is CASWPGRGEETQYF. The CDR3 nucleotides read TGTGCCTCCTGGCCAGGGAGGGGGGAAGAGACCCAGTACTTC.

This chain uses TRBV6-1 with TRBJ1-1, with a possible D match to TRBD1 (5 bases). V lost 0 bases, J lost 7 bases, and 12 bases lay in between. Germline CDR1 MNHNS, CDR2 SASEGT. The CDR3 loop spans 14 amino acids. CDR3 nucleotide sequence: TGTGCCAGCAGTGAAGCAATCAGGGAAGGTGAAGCTTTCTTT. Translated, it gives CASSEAIREGEAFF.

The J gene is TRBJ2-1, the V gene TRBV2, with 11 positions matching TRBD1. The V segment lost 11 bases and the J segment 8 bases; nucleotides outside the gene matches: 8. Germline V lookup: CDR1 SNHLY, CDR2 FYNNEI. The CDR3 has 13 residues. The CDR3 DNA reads TGTGCCTTCCGGGACAGGGGGAGCTATGAGCAGTTCTTC. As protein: CAFRDRGSYEQFF.

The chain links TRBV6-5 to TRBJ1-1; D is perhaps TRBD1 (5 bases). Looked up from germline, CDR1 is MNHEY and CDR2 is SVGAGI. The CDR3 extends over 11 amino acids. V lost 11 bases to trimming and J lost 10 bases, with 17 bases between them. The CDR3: CAADWGVGAFF. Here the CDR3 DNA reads TGTGCCGCCGATTGGGGGGTGGGAGCTTTCTTT.

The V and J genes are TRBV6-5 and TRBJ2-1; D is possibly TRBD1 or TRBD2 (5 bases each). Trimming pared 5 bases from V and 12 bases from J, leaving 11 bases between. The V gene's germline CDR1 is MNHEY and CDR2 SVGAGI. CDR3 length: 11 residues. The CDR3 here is CASSHRDRQFF. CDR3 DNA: TGTGCCAGCAGTCACCGGGACCGGCAGTTCTTC.

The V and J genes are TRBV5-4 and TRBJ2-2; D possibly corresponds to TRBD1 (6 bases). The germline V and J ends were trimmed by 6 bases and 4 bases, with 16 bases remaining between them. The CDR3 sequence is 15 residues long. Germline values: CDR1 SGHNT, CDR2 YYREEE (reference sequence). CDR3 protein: CASNPQQGATGELFF. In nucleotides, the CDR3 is TGTGCCAGCAACCCACAACAGGGAGCCACCGGGGAGCTGTTTTTT. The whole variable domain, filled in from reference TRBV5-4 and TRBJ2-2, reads ETGVTQSPTHLIKTRGQQVTLRCSSQSGHNTVSWYQQALGQGPQFIFQYYREEENGRGNFPPRFSGLQFPNYSSELNVNALELDDSALYLCASNPQQGATGELFFGEGSRLTVL.

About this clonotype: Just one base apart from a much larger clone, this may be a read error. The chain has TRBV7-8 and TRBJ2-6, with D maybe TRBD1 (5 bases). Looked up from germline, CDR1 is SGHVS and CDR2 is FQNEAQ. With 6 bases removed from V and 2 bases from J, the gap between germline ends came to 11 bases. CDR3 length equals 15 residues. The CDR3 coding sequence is TGTGCCAGCAGTCTGACAGCTACTGGGGCCAACGTCCTGACTTTC. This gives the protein CASSLTATGANVLTF.

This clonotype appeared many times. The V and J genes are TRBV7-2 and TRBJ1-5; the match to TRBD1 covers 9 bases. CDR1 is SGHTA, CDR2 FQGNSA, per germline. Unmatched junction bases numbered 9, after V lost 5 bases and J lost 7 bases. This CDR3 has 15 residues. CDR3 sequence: CASSLNRGRGQPQHF. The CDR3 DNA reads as TGTGCCAGCAGCCTCAACAGGGGGCGCGGGCAGCCCCAGCATTTT. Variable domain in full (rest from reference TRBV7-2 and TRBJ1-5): GAGVSQSPSNKVTEKGKDVELRCDPISGHTALYWYRQSLGQGLEFLIYFQGNSAPDKSGLPSDRFSAERTGGSVSTLTIQRTQQEDSAVYLCASSLNRGRGQPQHFGDGTRLSIL.

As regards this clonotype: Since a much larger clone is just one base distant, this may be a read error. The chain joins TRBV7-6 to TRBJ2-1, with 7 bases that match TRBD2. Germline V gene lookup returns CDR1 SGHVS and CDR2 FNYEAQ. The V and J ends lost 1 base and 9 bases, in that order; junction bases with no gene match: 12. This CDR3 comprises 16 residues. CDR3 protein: CASSLETNGGLFEQFF. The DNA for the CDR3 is TGTGCCAGCAGCTTAGAAACTAACGGGGGGTTATTTGAGCAGTTCTTC.

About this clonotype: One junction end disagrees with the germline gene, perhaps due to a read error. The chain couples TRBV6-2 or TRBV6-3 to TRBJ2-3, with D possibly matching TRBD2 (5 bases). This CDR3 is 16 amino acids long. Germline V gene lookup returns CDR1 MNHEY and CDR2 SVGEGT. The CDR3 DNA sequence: TGTGCCAGCAGTGAATGGCCGGTACCTAGCACAGATACACAGTATTTT. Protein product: CASSEWPVPSTDTQYF.

The CDR3 bases are TGTGCCAGCAGCTTTGGTAAAATGGCAGAGAGAAGCACCGGGGAGCTGTTTTTT. Protein sequence: CASSFGKMAERSTGELFF. This chain connects TRBV11-3 to TRBJ2-2; the D is unclear. The V gene's germline CDR1 is SGHNT and CDR2 YENEEA. CDR3 length: 18 residues. Trimming removed 3 bases at V and 4 bases at J, with 21 bases between.

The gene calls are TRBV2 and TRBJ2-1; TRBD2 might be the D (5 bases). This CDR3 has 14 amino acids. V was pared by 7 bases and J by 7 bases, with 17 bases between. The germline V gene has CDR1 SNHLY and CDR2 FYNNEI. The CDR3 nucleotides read TGTGCCAGCACCCGTGGGAACCCGGGAAATGAGCAGTTCTTC. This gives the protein CASTRGNPGNEQFF. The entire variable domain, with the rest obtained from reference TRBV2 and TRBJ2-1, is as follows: EPEVTQTPSHQVTQMGQEVILRCVPISNHLYFYWYRQILGQKVEFLVSFYNNEISEKSEIFDDQFSVERPDGSNFTLKIRSTKLEDSAMYFCASTRGNPGNEQFFGPGTRLTVL.

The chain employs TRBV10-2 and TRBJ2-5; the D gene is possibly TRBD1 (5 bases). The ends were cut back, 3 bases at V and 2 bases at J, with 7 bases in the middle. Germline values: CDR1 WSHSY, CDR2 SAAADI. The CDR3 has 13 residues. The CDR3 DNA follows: TGCGCCAGCAGTGACGGACATCAAGAGACCCAGTACTTC. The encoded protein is CASSDGHQETQYF.

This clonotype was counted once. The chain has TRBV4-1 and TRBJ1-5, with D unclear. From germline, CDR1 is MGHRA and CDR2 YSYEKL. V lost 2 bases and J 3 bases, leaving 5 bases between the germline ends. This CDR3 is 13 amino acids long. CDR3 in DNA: TGCGCCAGCAGCCAAACGTTCAATCAGCCCCAGCATTTT. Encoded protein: CASSQTFNQPQHF.